This is a list of T cell receptor beta chains from one sample in a study of shared clonotypes between healthy human individuals. Method: immunoSEQ multiplex PCR; TCRdb's copy keeps in-frame clones and lacks some. This table holds about 600,000 clones, 95% to 98% found once. What was sequenced was naive CD8+ T cells sorted from blood. The source is a man younger than 45 in good health. Both conserved end residues are part of each CDR3. Each record gives: D gene, J gene, V gene, clone size, CDR3 length, CDR3 DNA, CDR3 protein. A D gene is named only where the DNA matches it firmly. Expanded clones get a size class; other rows say once, few or many, or leave the size out.

>-|TRBJ1-2|TRBV6-5|-|15
TGTGCCAGCAGTTCCACCTGGGGAGGTGCGGGTGGCTACACCTTC
CASSSTWGGAGGYTF
>TRBD2|TRBJ2-5|TRBV27|-|14
TGTGCCAGCAGTTTAGGCGGGAGAGGAAAGACCCAGTACTTC
CASSLGGRGKTQYF
>-|TRBJ2-7|TRBV18|-|14
TGTGCCAGCCATCCTAAGACAGGGAGGAACGAGCAGTACTTC
CASHPKTGRNEQYF
>-|TRBJ2-7|TRBV5-1|-|14
TGCGCCAGCAAGTACAGGGGAGGATTATACGAGCAGTACTTC
CASKYRGGLYEQYF
>TRBD1|TRBJ2-6|TRBV4-3|-|18
TGCGCCAGCAGCCAGGGCGCCAGGGGGTTCACGGGGGCCAACGTCCTGACTTTC
CASSQGARGFTGANVLTF
>-|TRBJ2-5|TRBV2|-|13
TGTGCCAGCAGTGAATCCTGGGGGGAGACCCAGTACTTC
CASSESWGETQYF
>-|TRBJ2-7|TRBV14|-|14
TGTGCCAGCAGCCAAGTAGGTATTACCTACGAGCAGTACTTC
CASSQVGITYEQYF
>TRBD1|TRBJ2-7|TRBV28|-|15
TGTGCCAGCAGACCTACAGGGGGACCCTACTACGAGCAGTACTTC
CASRPTGGPYYEQYF
>-|TRBJ2-7|TRBV27|-|14
TGTGCCAGCAGCCCATTTCGGGGCCCCTACGAGCAGTACTTC
CASSPFRGPYEQYF
>-|TRBJ2-7|TRBV11-2|-|15
TGTGCCAGCAGCCCCCTACGGAGAAAAACCTACGAGCAGTACTTC
CASSPLRRKTYEQYF
>-|TRBJ2-1|TRBV7-9|-|11
TGTGCCAGCAGCTTAATGGTTGAGCAGTTCTTC
CASSLMVEQFF
>-|TRBJ2-7|TRBV5-5|-|12
TGTGCCAGCAGCTTCCGACCCTACGAGCAGTACTTC
CASSFRPYEQYF
>TRBD1|TRBJ1-5|TRBV18|-|16
TGTGCCAGCTCACCACGCGACAGGGGGGTCAATCAGCCCCAGCATTTT
CASSPRDRGVNQPQHF
>-|TRBJ2-5|TRBV6-5|-|14
TGTGCCAGCAGTTACAGTCTGGGCGTGGAGACCCAGTACTTC
CASSYSLGVETQYF
>-|TRBJ2-7|TRBV7-9|once|14
TGTGCCAGCAGCTTCCACCCCCGGGCTAGCGAGCAGTACTTC
CASSFHPRASEQYF
>-|TRBJ2-1|TRBV5-1|-|16
TGCGCCAGCAGCTTGGGAGCCGAAACTGCCGACAATGAGCAGTTCTTC
CASSLGAETADNEQFF
>TRBD1|TRBJ1-1|TRBV28|-|13
TGTGCCAGCAGTTTGACAGGGACCACTGAAGCTTTCTTT
CASSLTGTTEAFF
>TRBD1|TRBJ2-7|TRBV27|-|15
TGTGCCAGCAGTCCCGGGACAGGGGCCTATCGGGAGCAGTACTTC
CASSPGTGAYREQYF
>TRBD1|TRBJ2-7|TRBV7-2|-|14
TGTGCCAGCAGCTGGACAGGGGGTGCTTACGAGCAGTACTTC
CASSWTGGAYEQYF
>TRBD2|TRBJ2-3|TRBV4-1|-|21
TGCGCCAGCAGCCAAGACTCGGGACTAGCTTTGTCATGGGAGAGCACAGATACGCAGTATTTT
CASSQDSGLALSWESTDTQYF
>TRBD1|TRBJ2-5|TRBV5-1|once|16
TGCGCCAGCAGCAATACGGGACAGGGGGACGGTGAGACCCAGTACTTC
CASSNTGQGDGETQYF
>TRBD1|TRBJ1-2|TRBV6-6|-|14
TGTGCCAGCAGTTACTCGAAGGGGGCATATGGCTACACCTTC
CASSYSKGAYGYTF
>TRBD2|TRBJ2-7|TRBV27|-|16
TGTGCCAGCAGTTTATGGGCTAGCGGGAGTGGCAACGAGCAGTACTTC
CASSLWASGSGNEQYF
>-|TRBJ2-1|TRBV7-8|-|13
TGTGCCAGCAGCTTAGTAGGGGTCAATGAGCAGTTCTTC
CASSLVGVNEQFF
>TRBD1|TRBJ2-7|TRBV4-1|-|15
TGCGCCAGCAGCCAAATTATCGACAGGGGGGACGAGCAGTACTTC
CASSQIIDRGDEQYF
>TRBD1|TRBJ2-1|TRBV11-2|-|16
TGTGCCAGCAGCTTAACCCGGGACAGGGGGAACAATGAGCAGTTCTTC
CASSLTRDRGNNEQFF
>TRBD1|TRBJ1-1|TRBV4-2|-|12
TGTGCCACCACCGGGACAGGGGATGAAGCTTTCTTT
CATTGTGDEAFF
>TRBD1|TRBJ1-4|TRBV30|-|14
TGTGCCTGGAGTGATGGGACAGGGGTCTGGAAACTGTTTTTT
CAWSDGTGVWKLFF
>-|TRBJ2-1|TRBV19|-|16
TGTGCCAGTAGTTCTCCAGCCAGGGGTTCCTACAATGAGCAGTTCTTC
CASSSPARGSYNEQFF
>-|TRBJ2-1|TRBV27|-|14
TGTGCCAGCAGTTTGCAACAGCGGTACAATGAGCAGTTCTTC
CASSLQQRYNEQFF
>-|TRBJ1-1|TRBV10-1|-|15
TGCGCCAGCAGTGAGTCCTTAGGGATGAACACTGAAGCTTTCTTT
CASSESLGMNTEAFF
>-|TRBJ2-1|TRBV29-1|-|16
TGCAGCGTTGAAGGTCCCCCAACAGGCTCCTACAATGAGCAGTTCTTC
CSVEGPPTGSYNEQFF
>-|TRBJ2-2|TRBV5-5|-|15
TGTGCCAGCAGCCCTGAGGGGGGTTTGACCGGGGAGCTGTTTTTT
CASSPEGGLTGELFF
>-|TRBJ2-7|TRBV6-1|-|14
TGTGCCAGCAGTGACTTACGGTGGGGCTATGAGCAGTACTTC
CASSDLRWGYEQYF
>-|TRBJ1-1|TRBV5-1|-|14
TGCGCCAGCAGCTTATCAGCTATGAACACTGAAGCTTTCTTT
CASSLSAMNTEAFF
>-|TRBJ2-5|TRBV27|-|16
TGTGCCAGCAGTTTATCGAGTGCATCCAAGCCAGAGACCCAGTACTTC
CASSLSSASKPETQYF
>TRBD2|TRBJ2-7|TRBV5-4|-|18
TGTGCCAGCAGCCCAGTTAAGGGGACTAGCGGCAACTCCTACGAGCAGTACTTC
CASSPVKGTSGNSYEQYF
>-|TRBJ2-1|TRBV7-9|-|15
TGTGCCAGCAGCTTGACAGAGCGCAGCTACAATGAGCAGTTCTTC
CASSLTERSYNEQFF
>-|TRBJ2-5|TRBV5-6|-|15
TGTGCCAGCAGCCGGGACCCCGAGGAGTGGGAGACCCAGTACTTC
CASSRDPEEWETQYF
>-|TRBJ2-7|TRBV5-4|-|14
TGTGCCAGCAGCTTTGGAGTTGGTTACGTCGAGCAGTACTTC
CASSFGVGYVEQYF
>-|TRBJ2-5|TRBV27|-|17
TGTGCCAGCAGTCCAAAGGGGGCAGGGAGGTACCAAGAGACCCAGTACTTC
CASSPKGAGRYQETQYF
>-|TRBJ2-1|TRBV6-1|-|13
TGTGCCAGCAGTGAGGAGGGTTACAATGAGCAGTTCTTC
CASSEEGYNEQFF
>TRBD2|TRBJ2-1|TRBV10-3|-|14
TGTGCCATCAGTGTCGGCGGGAGTACACGTGAGCAGTTCTTC
CAISVGGSTREQFF
>-|TRBJ2-7|TRBV30|-|13
TGTGCCTCGGACGCGGTGGAAAGCTACGAGCAGTACTTC
CASDAVESYEQYF
>-|TRBJ2-1|TRBV29-1|-|13
TGCAGCGTTGAACAGAGCTCCTACAATGAGCAGTTCTTC
CSVEQSSYNEQFF
>-|TRBJ2-7|TRBV9|-|13
TGTGCCAGCAGCGTAGGAGAGAAATACGAGCAGTACTTC
CASSVGEKYEQYF